This T cell receptor beta chain was recorded in a study of blood T cell repertoires in COVID-19. Overall study: Some COVID-19 samples were acute and others convalescent; all came from the United States, Italy and Spain. Sources were T cells, B-cell-depleted T cells, or PBMCs; the material itself was cDNA or gDNA.

As processed by the authors: By means of reference gene primer amplification, nucleated cell counts were estimated. The repertoire was sequenced with immunoSEQ multiplex PCR; TCRdb's copy has only in-frame clones and lacks some. Clonal size and the V and J genes are those of that table, whereas D and trimming came from the DNA. The data show about 24,000 clones, 80% to 90% seen once. This CDR3 region has 13 residues. The J segment lost 4 bases and the V segment lost 2 bases, leaving 3 bases of the junction unmatched. Germline-derived CDR1 and CDR2 are SGHDT and YYEEEE. The source of this sequence is a human donor with acute or convalescent COVID-19. The donor label of this sample is uncertain. Sequenced input: peripheral blood. V and J are TRBV5-6 and TRBJ2-7; 7 positions agree with TRBD1. The CDR3 loop reads CASSFGTVYEQYF. CDR3 nucleotide sequence: TGTGCCAGCAGCTTCGGGACAGTATACGAGCAGTACTTC.